The T cell receptor (beta chain) described here comes from a study of shared clonotypes between healthy human individuals. Positively selected for CCR7, the CD45RO-negative cells used as naive CD8 cells excluded terminally differentiated effector memory CD45RA+ cells. This clone turned up a few times. Unmatched junction bases numbered 9, after V lost 8 bases and J lost 2 bases. The germline CDR1 and CDR2 sequences are MDHEN and SYDVKM. The CDR3 length is 16 residues. This table comes from immunoSEQ multiplex PCR, and its TCRdb copy is limited to in-frame clones, with some not included. The data hold about 590,000 clones, with about 95% observed a single time.

The sequence was obtained from a woman aged 25 to 39 in good health. The sample consisted of naive CD8+ T cells sorted from blood. This chain uses TRBV28 with TRBJ2-2; TRBD1 matches at 9 bases. CDR3 sequence: CASEERGQGNTGELFF. DNA for the CDR3: TGTGCCAGCGAAGAGCGGGGACAGGGAAACACCGGGGAGCTGTTTTTT.